This T cell receptor beta chain was sequenced during a study of blood T cell repertoires in COVID-19. About the study: Samples came from the United States, Italy and Spain, spanning acute and convalescent COVID-19. PBMCs, B-cell-depleted T cells, or T cells were the source of the cDNA or gDNA that made up the material.

Authors' analysis steps: Counts of nucleated cells, estimated from reference gene primer amplification, were obtained. Clones were read by immunoSEQ multiplex PCR, and TCRdb kept only the in-frame ones, dropping some. That table supplies the V and J calls and clone size; D and trimming were determined from the DNA. The sample shows about 160,000 clones, 79% of them seen only once. The CDR3 is 12 amino acids. The junction had 6 bases not matched to a gene; V was cut back by 10 bases and J by 5 bases. The TCR comes from a woman aged 60-75 years with COVID-19, enrolled during active disease. Sequenced sample: peripheral blood. V gene TRBV23-1 combines with J gene TRBJ2-7, with TRBD1 matching over 9 bases. TRBV23-1 is an ORF; its function is uncertain. Written as DNA, the CDR3 is TGCGCCAACCCGGGACAGGGAGACGAGCAGTACTTC. Protein sequence: CANPGQGDEQYF.